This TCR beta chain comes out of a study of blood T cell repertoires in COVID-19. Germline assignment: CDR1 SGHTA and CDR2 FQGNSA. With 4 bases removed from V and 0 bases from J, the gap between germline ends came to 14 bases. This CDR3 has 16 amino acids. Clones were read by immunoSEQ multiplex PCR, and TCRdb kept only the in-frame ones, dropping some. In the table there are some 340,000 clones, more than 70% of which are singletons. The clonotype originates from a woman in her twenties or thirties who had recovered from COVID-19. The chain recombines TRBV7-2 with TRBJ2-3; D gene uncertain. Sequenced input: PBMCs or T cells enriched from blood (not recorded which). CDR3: CASSYTTFPSTDTQYF. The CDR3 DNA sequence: TGTGCCAGCAGCTATACGACATTCCCTAGCACAGATACGCAGTATTTT. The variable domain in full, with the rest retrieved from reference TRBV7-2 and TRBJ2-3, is GAGVSQSPSNKVTEKGKDVELRCDPISGHTALYWYRQSLGQGLEFLIYFQGNSAPDKSGLPSDRFSAERTGGSVSTLTIQRTQQEDSAVYLCASSYTTFPSTDTQYFGPGTRLTVL.